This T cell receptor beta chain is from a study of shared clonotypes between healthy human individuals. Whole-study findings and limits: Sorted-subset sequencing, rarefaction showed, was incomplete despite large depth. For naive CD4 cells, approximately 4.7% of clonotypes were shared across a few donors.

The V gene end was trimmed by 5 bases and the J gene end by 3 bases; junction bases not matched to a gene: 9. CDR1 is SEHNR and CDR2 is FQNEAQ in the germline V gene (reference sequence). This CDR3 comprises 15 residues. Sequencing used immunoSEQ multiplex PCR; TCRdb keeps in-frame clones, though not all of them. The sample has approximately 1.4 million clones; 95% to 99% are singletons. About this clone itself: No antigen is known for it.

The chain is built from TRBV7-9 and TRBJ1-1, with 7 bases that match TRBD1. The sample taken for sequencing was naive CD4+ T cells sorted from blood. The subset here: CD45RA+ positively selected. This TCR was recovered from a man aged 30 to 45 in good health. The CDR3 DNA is TGTGCCAGCAGCCCCCGGACAGGTCCCCACACTGAAGCTTTCTTT. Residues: CASSPRTGPHTEAFF. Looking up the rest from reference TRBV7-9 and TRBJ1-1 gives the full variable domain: DTGVSQNPRHKITKRGQNVTFRCDPISEHNRLYWYRQTLGQGPEFLTYFQNEAQLEKSRLLSDRFSAERPKGSFSTLEIQRTEQGDSAMYLCASSPRTGPHTEAFFGQGTRLTVV.